What follows describes a single T cell receptor (beta chain). What it binds is unknown. Collection of an approximately 2.3 ml blood sample took place per donor. TCRdb re-called the 5' RACE reads; one entry per CDR3 protein, DNA not given. Its clone listing holds approximately 200,000 distinct CDR3 sequences. The V gene's germline CDR1 is GTSNPN and CDR2 SVGIG (reference sequence). This CDR3 has 12 residues. This entry is derived from a study of monozygotic twins with inflammatory bowel disease. Study observations and caveats: No separation of different T cell subtypes was possible.

The receptor was derived from a human donor with ulcerative colitis or Crohn's disease, or a healthy co-twin of an affected twin (not recorded which). The sequencing input was blood. The J gene is TRBJ2-1, the V gene TRBV30. CDR3 sequence reads: CAWRGIYNEQFF.